The rows below give T cell receptor beta chains drawn from one sample of a study of T cells in Graves' hyperthyroidism and ophthalmopathy. TCRdb itself ran the multiplex PCR reads through MiXCR, one entry per CDR3 protein. The top ten hold approximately 35% of the sample, which has roughly 350,000 distinct CDR3 sequences, approximately 14% seen once. The sequenced sample consisted of blood. Source of these receptors: a woman between 40 and 55 years old with Graves' ophthalmopathy. The conserved cysteine and the conserved F or W are not part of the CDR3 here. The order of the fields is D gene, V gene, J gene, CDR3 protein. A D gene is named only where the DNA matches it firmly.

>TRBD2|TRBV11-3|TRBJ2-1
ASSPTSGRYNEQF
>TRBD1|TRBV19|TRBJ2-1
ASSAAGTGGIPVQF
>TRBD1|TRBV19|TRBJ1-1
ATKGQGVLTEAF
>TRBD2|TRBV2|TRBJ2-1
ASTGTSGYNEQF
>.|TRBV2|TRBJ1-4
ASTPTPGAGDRKLF
>TRBD2|TRBV28|TRBJ2-2
ASSFGLAVNTGELF
>TRBD1|TRBV27|TRBJ1-3
ASSSRQGAGGNTIY
>TRBD2|TRBV6-2/TRBV6-3|TRBJ2-3
ASNLPGTSGRSRVDTQY
>TRBD2|TRBV7-9|TRBJ2-5
ASTGGETQY
>.|TRBV15|TRBJ1-5
ATSIAFGLGPQH
>TRBD2|TRBV7-8|TRBJ2-1
ASSRTSGNQREF
>TRBD2|TRBV10-1|TRBJ2-3
ASPPLAGGTDTQY
>.|TRBV3-1|TRBJ2-7
ASSQTHYEQY
>.|TRBV2|TRBJ1-2
ASSGPRGEGYT
>TRBD1|TRBV20-1|TRBJ2-5
SAEGQGRETQY